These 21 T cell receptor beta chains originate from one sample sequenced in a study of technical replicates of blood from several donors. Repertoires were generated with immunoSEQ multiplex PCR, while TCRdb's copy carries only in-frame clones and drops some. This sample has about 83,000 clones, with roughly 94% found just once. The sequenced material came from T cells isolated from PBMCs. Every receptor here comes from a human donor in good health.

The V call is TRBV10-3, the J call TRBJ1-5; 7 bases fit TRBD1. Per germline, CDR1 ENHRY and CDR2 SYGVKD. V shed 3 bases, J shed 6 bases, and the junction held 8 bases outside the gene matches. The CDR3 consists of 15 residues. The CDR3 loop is CAISDPGQILQPQHF. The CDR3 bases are TGTGCCATCAGTGATCCGGGACAGATACTTCAGCCCCAGCATTTT.

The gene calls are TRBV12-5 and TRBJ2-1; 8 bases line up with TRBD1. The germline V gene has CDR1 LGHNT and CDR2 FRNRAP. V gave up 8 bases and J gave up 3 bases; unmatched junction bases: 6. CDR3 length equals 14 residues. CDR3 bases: TGTGCTAGTAGTCCGGGACAGGACTACAATGAGCAGTTCTTC. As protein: CASSPGQDYNEQFF.

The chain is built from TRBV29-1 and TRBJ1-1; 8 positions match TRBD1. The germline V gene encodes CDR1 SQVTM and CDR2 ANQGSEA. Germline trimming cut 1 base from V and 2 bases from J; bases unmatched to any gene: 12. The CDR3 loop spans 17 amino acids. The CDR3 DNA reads TGCAGCGTTGAAGTGGTAGTCACCGGACAGGGTAACACTGAAGCTTTCTTT. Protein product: CSVEVVVTGQGNTEAFF.

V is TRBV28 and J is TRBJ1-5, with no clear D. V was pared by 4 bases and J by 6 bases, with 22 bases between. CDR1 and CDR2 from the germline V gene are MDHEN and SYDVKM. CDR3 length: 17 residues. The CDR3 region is CASSSQTPSRFTQPQHF. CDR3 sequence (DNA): TGTGCCAGCAGTTCCCAAACTCCCTCCAGGTTTACTCAGCCCCAGCATTTT.

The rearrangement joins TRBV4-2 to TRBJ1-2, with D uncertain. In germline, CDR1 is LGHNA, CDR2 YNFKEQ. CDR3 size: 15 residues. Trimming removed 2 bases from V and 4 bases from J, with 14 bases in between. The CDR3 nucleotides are TGTGCCAGCAGCCAAATTCGACTCGAGTCCTATGGCTACACCTTC. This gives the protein CASSQIRLESYGYTF.

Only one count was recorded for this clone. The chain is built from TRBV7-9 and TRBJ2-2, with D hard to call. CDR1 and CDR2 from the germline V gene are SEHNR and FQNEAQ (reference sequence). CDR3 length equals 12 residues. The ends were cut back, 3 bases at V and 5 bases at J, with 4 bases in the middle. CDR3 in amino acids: CASSFQTGELFF. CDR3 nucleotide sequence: TGTGCCAGCAGCTTCCAGACCGGGGAGCTGTTTTTT.

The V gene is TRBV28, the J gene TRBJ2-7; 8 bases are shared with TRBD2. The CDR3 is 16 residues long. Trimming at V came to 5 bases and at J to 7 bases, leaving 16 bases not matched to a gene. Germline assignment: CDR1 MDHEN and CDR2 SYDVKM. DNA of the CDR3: TGTGCCAGCAGTCACCCCGTCGATGCGGGAGGAGGGGAGCAGTACTTC. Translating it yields CASSHPVDAGGGEQYF.

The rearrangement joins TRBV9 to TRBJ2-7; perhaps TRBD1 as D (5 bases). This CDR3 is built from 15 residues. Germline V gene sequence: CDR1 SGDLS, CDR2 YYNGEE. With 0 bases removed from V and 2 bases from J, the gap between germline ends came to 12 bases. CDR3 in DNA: TGTGCCAGCAGCGTAGCTATTGGGGCAACCTACGAGCAGTACTTC. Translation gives CASSVAIGATYEQYF. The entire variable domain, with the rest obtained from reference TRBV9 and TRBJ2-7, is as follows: DSGVTQTPKHLITATGQRVTLRCSPRSGDLSVYWYQQSLDQGLQFLIQYYNGEERAKGNILERFSAQQFPDLHSELNLSSLELGDSALYFCASSVAIGATYEQYFGPGTRLTVT.

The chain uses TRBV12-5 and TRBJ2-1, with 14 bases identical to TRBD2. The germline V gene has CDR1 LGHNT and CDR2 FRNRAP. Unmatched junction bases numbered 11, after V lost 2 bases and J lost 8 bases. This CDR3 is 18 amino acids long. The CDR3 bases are TGTGCTAGTGGTTTGAGCCCTACCGGGACTAGCGGGAGCGATGAGCAGTTCTTC. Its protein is CASGLSPTGTSGSDEQFF.

The CDR3 bases are TGCGCCAGCAGCTTGGGGGGGGGCGAGCAGTTCTTC. This encodes CASSLGGGEQFF. The chain uses TRBV5-1 and TRBJ2-1; possible D gene TRBD2, 7 bases. Trimming cost V 0 bases and J 10 bases, with 8 bases left between them. CDR1 is SGHRS and CDR2 is YFSETQ in the germline V gene. This CDR3 comprises 12 residues.

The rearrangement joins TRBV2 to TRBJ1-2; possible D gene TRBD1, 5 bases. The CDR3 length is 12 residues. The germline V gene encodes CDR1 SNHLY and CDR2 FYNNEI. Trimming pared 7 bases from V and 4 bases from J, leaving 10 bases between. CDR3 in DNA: TGTGCCAGCAAGCGGGGGACCTATGGCTACACCTTC. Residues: CASKRGTYGYTF.

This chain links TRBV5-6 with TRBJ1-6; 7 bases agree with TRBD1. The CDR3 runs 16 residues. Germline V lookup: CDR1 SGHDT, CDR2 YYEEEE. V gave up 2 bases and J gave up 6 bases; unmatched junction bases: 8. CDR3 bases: TGTGCCAGCAGCTTTTTGACAGGGTCTAGTAATTCACCCCTCCACTTT. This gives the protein CASSFLTGSSNSPLHF.

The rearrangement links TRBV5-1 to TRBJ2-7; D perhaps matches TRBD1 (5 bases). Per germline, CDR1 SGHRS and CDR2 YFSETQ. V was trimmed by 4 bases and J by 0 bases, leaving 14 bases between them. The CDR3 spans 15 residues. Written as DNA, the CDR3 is TGCGCCAGCAGCAAGCAGGGTTCTAGCTCCTACGAGCAGTACTTC. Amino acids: CASSKQGSSSYEQYF.

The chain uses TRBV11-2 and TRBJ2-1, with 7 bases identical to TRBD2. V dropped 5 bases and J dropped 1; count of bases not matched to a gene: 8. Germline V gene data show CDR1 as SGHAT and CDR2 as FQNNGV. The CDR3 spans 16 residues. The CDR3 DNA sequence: TGTGCCAGCAGCCCGCTGGCGGGAGCTTCCTACAATGAGCAGTTCTTC. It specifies CASSPLAGASYNEQFF. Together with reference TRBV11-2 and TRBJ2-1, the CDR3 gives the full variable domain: EAGVAQSPRYKIIEKRQSVAFWCNPISGHATLYWYQQILGQGPKLLIQFQNNGVVDDSQLPKDRFSAERLKGVDSTLKIQPAKLEDSAVYLCASSPLAGASYNEQFFGPGTRLTVL.

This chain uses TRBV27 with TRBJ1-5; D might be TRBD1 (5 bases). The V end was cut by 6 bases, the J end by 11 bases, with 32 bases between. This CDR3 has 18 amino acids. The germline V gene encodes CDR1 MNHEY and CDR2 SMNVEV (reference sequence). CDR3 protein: CASSHRAQGLLANGSQHF. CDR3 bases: TGTGCCAGCAGCCACCGGGCCCAGGGACTATTAGCCAACGGGTCCCAGCATTTT.

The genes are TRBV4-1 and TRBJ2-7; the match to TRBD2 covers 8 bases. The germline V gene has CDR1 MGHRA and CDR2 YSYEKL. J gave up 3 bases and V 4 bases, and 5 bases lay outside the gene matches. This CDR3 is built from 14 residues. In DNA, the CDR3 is TGCGCCAGCAGCCGAGCGGGAGTAGGCTACGAGCAGTACTTC. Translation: CASSRAGVGYEQYF.

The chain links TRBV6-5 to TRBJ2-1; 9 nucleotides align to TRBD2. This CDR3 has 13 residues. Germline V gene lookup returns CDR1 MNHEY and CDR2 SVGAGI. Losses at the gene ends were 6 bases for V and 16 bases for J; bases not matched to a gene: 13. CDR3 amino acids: CASRPLAGGADFF. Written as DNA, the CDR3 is TGTGCCAGCAGACCCCTTGCGGGGGGGGCCGATTTCTTC.

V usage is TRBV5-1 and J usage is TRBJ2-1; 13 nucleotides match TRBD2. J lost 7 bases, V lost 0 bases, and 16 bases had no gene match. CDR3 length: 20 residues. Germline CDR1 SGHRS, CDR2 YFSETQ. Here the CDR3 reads CASSLGLGLAGMPVLNEQFF. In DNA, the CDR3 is TGCGCCAGCAGCTTGGGACTGGGACTAGCGGGGATGCCCGTTCTGAATGAGCAGTTCTTC. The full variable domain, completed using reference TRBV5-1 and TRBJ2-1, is KAGVTQTPRYLIKTRGQQVTLSCSPISGHRSVSWYQQTPGQGLQFLFEYFSETQRNKGNFPGRFSGRQFSNSRSEMNVSTLELGDSALYLCASSLGLGLAGMPVLNEQFFGPGTRLTVL.

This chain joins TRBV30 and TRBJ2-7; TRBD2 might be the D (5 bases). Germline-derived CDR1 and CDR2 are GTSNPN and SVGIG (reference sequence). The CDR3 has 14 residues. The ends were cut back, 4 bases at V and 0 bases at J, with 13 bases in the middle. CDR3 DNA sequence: TGTGCCTGGACACCGGGAAGGGCCTCCTACGAGCAGTACTTC. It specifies CAWTPGRASYEQYF.

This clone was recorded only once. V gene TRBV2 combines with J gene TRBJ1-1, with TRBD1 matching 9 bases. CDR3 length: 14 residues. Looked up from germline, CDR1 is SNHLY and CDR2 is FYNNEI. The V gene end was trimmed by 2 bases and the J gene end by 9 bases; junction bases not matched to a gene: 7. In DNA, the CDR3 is TGTGCCAGCAGTGAAATTACCGGGACAGGGAAAGCTTTCTTT. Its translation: CASSEITGTGKAFF.

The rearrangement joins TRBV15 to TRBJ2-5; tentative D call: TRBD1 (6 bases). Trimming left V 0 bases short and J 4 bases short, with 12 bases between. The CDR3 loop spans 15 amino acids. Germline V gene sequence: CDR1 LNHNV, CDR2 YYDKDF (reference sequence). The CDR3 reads CATSRDLGAPETQYF. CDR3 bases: TGTGCCACCAGCAGAGATCTGGGGGCCCCAGAGACCCAGTACTTC.